These T cell receptor beta chains were read from a single sample in a study of CD8 T cells in Susac syndrome. MiXCR, applied by TCRdb to the immunoSEQ multiplex PCR reads, yields one record per CDR3 protein. This sample has about 180,000 distinct CDR3 sequences, with approximately 96% found just once. Sequenced material: CD8+ T cells from PBMCs. The receptor set was obtained from a human donor with multiple sclerosis. Each CDR3 is given with its conserved first and last residue. Fields, in order: D gene, J gene, V gene, clone size, CDR3 DNA, CDR3 protein. The D gene is left open where the match is weak. Clone size is given for some rows only: seen once, a few or many times, or a class if the clone is expanded.

NA,TRBJ2-2,TRBV29-1,NA,TGCAGCGTTGCCGCGGGGACCGGGGAGCTGTTTTTT,CSVAAGTGELFF
NA,TRBJ1-4,TRBV13,NA,TGTGCCAGCAGCTGGATGGAGAATAATGAAAAACTGTTTTTT,CASSWMENNEKLFF
NA,TRBJ2-5,TRBV5-1,once,TGCGCCAGCAGCTTGGAAGGCGGGGTACAAGAGACCCAGTACTTC,CASSLEGGVQETQYF
NA,TRBJ1-1,TRBV6-5,few,TGTGCCAGCAGTTACTCGGACCCTGAAGCTTTCTTT,CASSYSDPEAFF
NA,TRBJ1-2,TRBV29-1,NA,TGCAGCGTTCGAGCAGGGGTATGGTATGGCTACACCTTC,CSVRAGVWYGYTF
NA,TRBJ2-5,TRBV6-2/TRBV6-3,NA,TGTGCCACCGACGGGACGGACCAAGAGACCCAGTACTTC,CATDGTDQETQYF
NA,TRBJ2-7,TRBV30,NA,TGTGCCTGGAGTTCTGGACTGATCGGGCTGAACTACGAGCAGTACTTC,CAWSSGLIGLNYEQYF
NA,TRBJ2-7,TRBV5-1,NA,TGCGCCAGCAGCCTCCGTGGGGGCCCAATCTACGAGCAGTACTTC,CASSLRGGPIYEQYF
NA,TRBJ1-1,TRBV3-1,NA,TGTGCCAGCAGCCAACGGCTGCCCTCGAACACTGAAGCTTTCTTT,CASSQRLPSNTEAFF
TRBD1,TRBJ1-2,TRBV7-9,once,TGTGCCAGCAGCTCCGCACTACCGACGGGACAGGGCGACTATGGCTACACCTTC,CASSSALPTGQGDYGYTF
TRBD2,TRBJ2-1,TRBV29-1,NA,TGCAGCGTTGAGGGACTAGCGGGAGGGGGTTACAATGAGCAGTTCTTC,CSVEGLAGGGYNEQFF
NA,TRBJ1-1,TRBV15,NA,TGTGCCACCAGCAGAGATCTGCGGGGCACTGAAGCTTTCTTT,CATSRDLRGTEAFF
NA,TRBJ2-5,TRBV7-2,NA,TGTGCCAGCAGCCCCTTTAGCGGCCAAGAGACCCAGTACTTC,CASSPFSGQETQYF
TRBD2,TRBJ2-1,TRBV6-5,NA,TGTGCCAGCAGTTACGGCGACGGTTGGCGGGGGACCCGGGGGGACTACAATGAGCAGTTCTTC,CASSYGDGWRGTRGDYNEQFF
NA,TRBJ2-7,TRBV5-4,NA,TGTGCCAGCAGCTTGGAGGTGGGGGAGCAGTACTTC,CASSLEVGEQYF
TRBD1,TRBJ2-2,TRBV11-2,NA,TGTGCCAGCAGCGTACACAGGGGATCCGGGGAGCTGTTTTTT,CASSVHRGSGELFF
NA,TRBJ2-1,TRBV9,NA,TGTGCCAGCAGCGCCCAGGCGGGGGCCCCTTTCAATGAGCAGTTCTTC,CASSAQAGAPFNEQFF
NA,TRBJ2-1,TRBV20-1,NA,TGCAGTGCTAGAGATCGGCTAGCGTTCAATGAGCAGTTCTTC,CSARDRLAFNEQFF
NA,TRBJ1-5,TRBV19,NA,TGTGCCAGTAGTATCCCGGCAGGCCCAAATCAGCCCCAGCATTTT,CASSIPAGPNQPQHF
NA,TRBJ1-2,TRBV14,NA,TGTGCCAGCAGCCAAGTTCAGGGCTATGGCTACACCTTC,CASSQVQGYGYTF
NA,TRBJ2-5,TRBV14,NA,TGTGCCAGCAGCCAAGAACGCAGCGGAATGGAGACCCAGTACTTC,CASSQERSGMETQYF
TRBD2,TRBJ2-1,TRBV15,NA,TGTGCCACCAGACTAGCGGATGAGAACAATGAGCAGTTCTTC,CATRLADENNEQFF
TRBD2,TRBJ2-1,TRBV11-2,NA,TGTGCCAGCAGCGCACGACGGGGACTAGCGGGAGTCAATGAGCAGTTCTTC,CASSARRGLAGVNEQFF
NA,TRBJ2-5,TRBV20-1,NA,TGCAGTGCAGGCGGACAGAAGGAGACCCAGTACTTC,CSAGGQKETQYF
NA,TRBJ2-5,TRBV28,NA,TGTGCCAGCAGTTTGGCAACGGGGACCAGGGAGACCCAGTACTTC,CASSLATGTRETQYF
TRBD2,TRBJ2-1,TRBV29-1,NA,TGCAGCACTGGGACTAGCGGGAGCTATGAGCAGTTCTTC,CSTGTSGSYEQFF
NA,TRBJ2-2,TRBV29-1,NA,TGCAGCGCCGAACAGGCGGGTACCGGGGAGCTGTTTTTT,CSAEQAGTGELFF
NA,TRBJ1-1,TRBV7-9,few,TGTGCCAGCAGCTTAGTTCTCTTGAACACTGAAGCTTTCTTT,CASSLVLLNTEAFF
NA,TRBJ2-1,TRBV2,NA,TGTGCCAGCAGTGCATCCGACTACAATGAGCAGTTCTTC,CASSASDYNEQFF
TRBD2,TRBJ2-5,TRBV3-1,NA,TGTGCCAGCAGCCTCCGACTAGCGGGGGGTCAAGAGACCCAGTACTTC,CASSLRLAGGQETQYF
NA,TRBJ2-7,TRBV27,NA,TGTGCCAGCAGTTTATCGCCCGGACTGGGGGACGAGCAGTACTTC,CASSLSPGLGDEQYF
NA,TRBJ2-1,TRBV29-1,once,TGCAGCGTTGAAAGGATACATGAGCAGTTCTTC,CSVERIHEQFF
TRBD1,TRBJ2-1,TRBV15,NA,TGTGCCACCAGCAGGGTACCGGGACAGCGAAACAATGAGCAGTTCTTC,CATSRVPGQRNNEQFF
NA,TRBJ2-7,TRBV7-6,NA,TGTGCCAGCAGCCCCGAGGTTGCGTCCTACGAGCAGTACTTC,CASSPEVASYEQYF
TRBD1,TRBJ2-5,TRBV15,once,TGTGCCACCAGCAGAGAGCGGGACAGGGTGAGAGAGACCCAGTACTTC,CATSRERDRVRETQYF
NA,TRBJ2-7,TRBV27,NA,TGTGCCAGCAGTCCCACCCTATTCTGGGAGCAGTACTTC,CASSPTLFWEQYF
NA,TRBJ2-1,TRBV5-1,few,TGCGCCAGCAGCGGGGGACAGCGACTAGTCGATGAGCAGTTCTTC,CASSGGQRLVDEQFF
NA,TRBJ1-6,TRBV7-6,NA,TGTGCCAGCAGCGAACACGGAGCAGATTCACCCCTCCACTTT,CASSEHGADSPLHF
NA,TRBJ2-7,TRBV20-1,NA,TGCAGTGCTAGGACGGGGGACTCCTACGAGCAGTACTTC,CSARTGDSYEQYF
TRBD2,TRBJ2-1,TRBV27,NA,TGTGCCAGCAGACGGCGGGAGTACAATGAGCAGTTCTTC,CASRRREYNEQFF
TRBD1,TRBJ2-7,TRBV13,NA,TGTGCCAGCAGCGGCCGGGACAGAAACTACGAGCAGTACTTC,CASSGRDRNYEQYF
NA,TRBJ2-1,TRBV13,once,TGTGCCAGCAGCGAAGCCGGGCCATTAAACAATGAGCAGTTCTTC,CASSEAGPLNNEQFF
NA,TRBJ1-1,TRBV28,NA,TGTGCCAGCAGCGGGGAGGGGGGCGCCCTGAACACTGAAGCTTTCTTT,CASSGEGGALNTEAFF
NA,TRBJ2-7,TRBV27,NA,TGTGCCAGCAGTTTGGGAGGATGGACCGAGCAGTACTTC,CASSLGGWTEQYF
NA,TRBJ1-2,TRBV2,NA,TGTGCCAGCCCGGGACAAGACTATGGCTACACCTTC,CASPGQDYGYTF
TRBD2,TRBJ2-1,TRBV27,NA,TGTGCCAGCAGTTTAGTCAGGACTAGCGGGATCAATGAGCAGTTCTTC,CASSLVRTSGINEQFF
TRBD2,TRBJ2-7,TRBV20-1,NA,TGCAGTGCTAGAGATAGCGGGGGATACTACGAGCAGTACTTC,CSARDSGGYYEQYF
NA,TRBJ1-2,TRBV9,NA,TGTGCCAGCAACGGACGGGATGGCTACACCTTC,CASNGRDGYTF
NA,TRBJ2-5,TRBV23-1,NA,TGCGCCAGCACCAGAATATTGGGGTCAGAGACCCAGTACTTC,CASTRILGSETQYF
TRBD2,TRBJ2-1,TRBV27,NA,TGTGCCAGCAGTTTATCAGGCGGGGGTTCCTACAATGAGCAGTTCTTC,CASSLSGGGSYNEQFF
TRBD1,TRBJ2-7,TRBV2,NA,TGTGCCAGCAGCGACGGACAGGGGGCCCACGAGCAGTACTTC,CASSDGQGAHEQYF
NA,TRBJ2-1,TRBV9,NA,TGTGCCAGCAGCCCACCCAGTGGGAGCATGTACAATGAGCAGTTCTTC,CASSPPSGSMYNEQFF
NA,TRBJ1-1,TRBV19,NA,TGTGCCAGTAAAATTTGGGGGAACACTGAAGCTTTCTTT,CASKIWGNTEAFF
NA,TRBJ2-5,TRBV6-5,NA,TGTGCCAGCAGTCTGGAGTTTCTCGCAGAGACCCAGTACTTC,CASSLEFLAETQYF
NA,TRBJ1-1,TRBV4-2,NA,TGTGCCAGCAGCCAAGACAGGTTGAGTGAAGCTTTCTTT,CASSQDRLSEAFF
TRBD2,TRBJ2-7,TRBV29-1,few,TGCAGCGCCATACGACCGGGACTAGGATACGAGCAGTACTTC,CSAIRPGLGYEQYF
TRBD1,TRBJ2-5,TRBV7-9,NA,TGTGCCAGCAGCCGGGACAGGGTCCAAGAGACCCAGTACTTC,CASSRDRVQETQYF
NA,TRBJ2-5,TRBV11-1,NA,TGTGCCAGCAGCCAAGGAGGGGGTCAGTACTTC,CASSQGGGQYF